One sample yielded the 30 T cell receptor beta chains listed below, sequenced in a study of cytomegalovirus exposure and HLA in healthy donors. Both 60 Vbeta primers and 13 Jbeta primers went into the PCR. Data came from immunoSEQ multiplex PCR; TCRdb stores just in-frame clones and leaves some out. Here the sample spans under 200,000 clones, about nine tenths being singletons. Sequencing was done on a sample of PBMCs. Every receptor here comes from a boy younger than 10 in good health and CMV-seronegative.

This clone was detected only a few times. The rearrangement links TRBV6-1 to TRBJ1-5, with TRBD1 matching over 9 bases. Germline assignment: CDR1 MNHNS and CDR2 SASEGT. CDR3 size: 13 residues. V shed 8 bases, J shed 7 bases, and the junction held 6 bases outside the gene matches. CDR3 bases: TGTGCCAGCCGGGGACAGGGTGAACAGCCCCAGCATTTT. It is translated as CASRGQGEQPQHF.

The chain couples TRBV5-1 to TRBJ2-5; 9 nucleotides line up with TRBD1. TRBJ2-7 explains the end of the DNA better; the J call may be wrong. There are 14 residues in the CDR3. Per germline, CDR1 SGHRS and CDR2 YFSETQ. The CDR3 spells CASSLDGQGSEQYF. CDR3 DNA sequence: TGCGCCAGCAGCTTGGATGGACAGGGGAGCGAGCAGTACTTC.

V gene TRBV19 combines with J gene TRBJ1-1, with D hard to call. V lost 4 bases, J lost 1 base, and 13 bases lay in between. The CDR3 spans 15 residues. In germline, CDR1 is LNHDA, CDR2 SQIVND (reference sequence). The CDR3 reads CASSRIARGNTEAFF. CDR3 nucleotide sequence: TGTGCCAGTAGTAGGATAGCGCGGGGGAACACTGAAGCTTTCTTT.

V and J are TRBV18 and TRBJ2-3, with TRBD2 matching over 7 bases. This CDR3 is 16 amino acids long. V lost 8 bases, J lost 6 bases, and 17 bases stayed unmatched. CDR1 KGHSH and CDR2 LQKENI come from the germline V gene. The CDR3 loop is CASLGGGGATEDTQYF. For the CDR3, the DNA is TGTGCCAGCCTCGGCGGGGGAGGGGCCACAGAGGATACGCAGTATTTT. Looking up the rest from reference TRBV18 and TRBJ2-3 gives the full variable domain: NAGVMQNPRHLVRRRGQEARLRCSPMKGHSHVYWYRQLPEEGLKFMVYLQKENIIDESGMPKERFSAEFPKEGPSILRIQQVVRGDSAAYFCASLGGGGATEDTQYFGPGTRLTVL.

The sample holds one count of this clone. The rearrangement uses TRBV19 and TRBJ2-3, with D perhaps matching TRBD1 (8 bases). V dropped 4 bases and J dropped 4 bases, with 15 bases sitting between them. The CDR3 is 15 amino acids. Germline lookup yields CDR1 LNHDA and CDR2 SQIVND (reference sequence). This CDR3 reads CASSRRTGRADTQYF. For the CDR3, the DNA is TGTGCCAGTAGTAGGAGGACAGGGAGGGCAGATACGCAGTATTTT.

The chain couples TRBV5-1 to TRBJ2-5, with D possibly TRBD2 on 6 matching bases. Trimming cost V 0 bases and J 7 bases, with 13 bases left between them. This CDR3 region has 14 residues. Germline CDR1 reads SGHRS; CDR2 reads YFSETQ. Written as DNA, the CDR3 is TGCGCCAGCAGCTTGGAGTGCAGGAGGGTGACCCAGTACTTC. Protein product: CASSLECRRVTQYF.

This CDR3 is CASSLLQREAQETQYF. The CDR3 nucleotides read TGTGCCAGCAGCCTCCTCCAAAGGGAGGCTCAAGAGACCCAGTACTTC. The chain combines TRBV21-1 with TRBJ2-5; the D call of TRBD2 is as the table states it, not checked on the DNA. TRBV21-1 is termed a pseudogene. The CDR3 has 16 amino acids.

This clone showed up just once. The V gene is TRBV19, the J gene TRBJ1-2; the match to TRBD1 covers 8 bases. The V gene's germline CDR1 is LNHDA and CDR2 SQIVND (reference sequence). The V and J ends lost 3 bases and 7 bases, in that order; junction bases with no gene match: 10. The CDR3 sequence is 15 residues long. Here the CDR3 reads CASSMNRGSDSGYTF. CDR3 bases: TGTGCCAGTAGTATGAACAGGGGGTCGGATAGTGGCTACACCTTC.

The chain uses TRBV10-3 and TRBJ1-4; possible D gene TRBD1, 6 bases. CDR3 length equals 15 residues. V gave up 3 bases and J gave up 6 bases, with 14 bases separating them. CDR1 and CDR2 from the germline V gene are ENHRY and SYGVKD. The CDR3 protein is CAISDPGAGDEKLFF. Here the CDR3 DNA reads TGTGCCATCAGTGACCCAGGGGCGGGGGATGAAAAACTGTTTTTT.

This rearrangement joins TRBV6-1 to TRBJ1-6; D gene ambiguous. With 5 bases removed from V and 8 bases from J, the gap between germline ends came to 10 bases. Germline V gene lookup returns CDR1 MNHNS and CDR2 SASEGT. This CDR3 region has 13 residues. The CDR3: CASSRSRDSPLHF. The CDR3 DNA reads as TGTGCCAGCAGTAGGAGTCGAGATTCACCCCTCCACTTT.

The chain has TRBV7-2 and TRBJ1-1; unclear D gene. The ends were cut back, 5 bases at V and 7 bases at J, with 8 bases in the middle. The CDR3 totals 11 residues. The germline V gene encodes CDR1 SGHTA and CDR2 FQGNSA. CDR3 amino acids: CASSREDEAFF. CDR3 DNA: TGTGCCAGCAGCCGGGAAGATGAAGCTTTCTTT.

CDR3 nucleotides: TGTGCCAGCTCACCCCCACGACTGGTGGGAGAGGGAACCGGGGAGCTGTTTTTT. This gives the protein CASSPPRLVGEGTGELFF. The chain recombines TRBV18 with TRBJ2-2; maybe TRBD2 (5 bases). The ends were cut back, 3 bases at V and 5 bases at J, with 22 bases in the middle. There are 18 residues in the CDR3. The germline V gene has CDR1 KGHSH and CDR2 LQKENI.

The rearrangement links TRBV6-1 to TRBJ2-7; 8 nucleotides match TRBD1. Per the germline V gene, CDR1 is MNHNS and CDR2 is SASEGT. V shed 6 bases, J shed 2 bases, and the junction held 3 bases outside the gene matches. The CDR3 is made up of 13 amino acids. This chain's CDR3 is CASSLDRAYEQYF. CDR3 nucleotide sequence: TGTGCCAGCAGCCTGGACAGGGCCTACGAGCAGTACTTC.

The gene calls are TRBV27 and TRBJ1-2; 7 bases line up with TRBD1. V dropped 7 bases and J dropped 9; count of bases not matched to a gene: 14. Germline assignment: CDR1 MNHEY and CDR2 SMNVEV (reference sequence). This CDR3 comprises 14 residues. In DNA form, the CDR3 reads TGTGCCAGCACCCTAAAAGGGGGCAGTAAGCGCTACACCTTC. Translated, it gives CASTLKGGSKRYTF.

This clone showed up just a few times. The chain combines TRBV10-3 with TRBJ1-1; 7 bases line up with TRBD1. The CDR3 is 15 residues long. V was pared by 0 bases and J by 1 base, with 2 bases of the junction left unmatched. Germline V gene sequence: CDR1 ENHRY, CDR2 SYGVKD. CDR3 sequence reads: CAISESGTANTEAFF. DNA for the CDR3: TGTGCCATCAGTGAGTCCGGGACAGCGAACACTGAAGCTTTCTTT.

This clone appeared a few times. The J gene is TRBJ2-7, the V gene TRBV6-1; TRBD2 aligns across 10 bases. CDR1 MNHNS and CDR2 SASEGT come from the germline V gene. The CDR3 sequence is 16 residues long. The junction had 11 bases not matched to a gene; V was cut back by 3 bases and J by 6 bases. The CDR3: CASSDVWLAGVFEQYF. CDR3 coding DNA: TGTGCCAGCAGTGATGTTTGGCTAGCGGGAGTCTTCGAGCAGTACTTC.

V is TRBV6-1 and J is TRBJ2-7, with 7 bases fitting TRBD1. Trimming took 0 bases from V and 4 from J; bases not matched to a gene: 18. The CDR3 is 19 amino acids. The V gene's germline CDR1 is MNHNS and CDR2 SASEGT. The CDR3 is CASSEALAPSGRGRYEQYF. CDR3 DNA sequence: TGTGCCAGCAGTGAAGCTCTAGCCCCTTCGGGCAGGGGGAGATACGAGCAGTACTTC.

The chain couples TRBV7-3 to TRBJ2-2, with D perhaps TRBD1 (5 bases). The CDR3 sequence is 14 residues long. Per germline, CDR1 SGHTA and CDR2 FQGTGA. Trimming removed 6 bases at V and 1 base at J, with 9 bases between. CDR3: CASSPDRNTGELFF. The CDR3 DNA is TGTGCCAGCAGTCCCGACAGGAACACCGGGGAGCTGTTTTTT.

The chain combines TRBV4-2 with TRBJ2-5; D is unclear. Deletions cut 4 bases from V and 1 base from J, with 7 bases between. CDR3 length: 13 residues. Germline CDR1 reads LGHNA; CDR2 reads YNFKEQ. CDR3 amino acids: CASSRSSQETQYF. The CDR3, as DNA: TGTGCCAGCAGCCGTAGCAGCCAAGAGACCCAGTACTTC.

This chain joins TRBV10-3 and TRBJ2-7; D not resolved. The CDR3 totals 14 residues. Germline CDR1 reads ENHRY; CDR2 reads SYGVKD. Trimming cost V 3 bases and J 0 bases, with 9 bases left between them. The CDR3 spells CAISDEKISYEQYF. CDR3 bases: TGTGCCATCAGTGACGAGAAAATCTCCTACGAGCAGTACTTC.

This chain joins TRBV27 and TRBJ1-6; 10 bases align to TRBD1. The CDR3 loop spans 17 amino acids. The trim removed 5 bases at V and 3 bases at J, leaving 7 bases unmatched. Germline-derived CDR1 and CDR2 are MNHEY and SMNVEV (reference sequence). CDR3 sequence: CASSPDRGRLYNSPLHF. The CDR3 DNA reads as TGTGCCAGCAGTCCTGACAGGGGGCGTCTCTATAATTCACCCCTCCACTTT.

The chain joins TRBV7-3 to TRBJ2-3, with TRBD2 matching 11 bases. CDR3 length: 18 amino acids. Trimming cost V 5 bases and J 2 bases; bases outside gene matches: 12. The V gene's germline CDR1 is SGHTA and CDR2 FQGTGA. CDR3 in DNA: TGTGCCAGCAGCGCCTTAGGTGGGACTAGCGGACTCACAGATACGCAGTATTTT. Its translation is CASSALGGTSGLTDTQYF.

The rearrangement joins TRBV9 to TRBJ2-1, with 8 bases aligning to TRBD2. This CDR3 comprises 15 residues. V lost 0 bases and J lost 6; bases outside the gene matches: 5. Germline values: CDR1 SGDLS, CDR2 YYNGEE. This CDR3 is CASSVGSGSPNEQFF. The CDR3 nucleotides are TGTGCCAGCAGCGTAGGCAGCGGGAGCCCCAATGAGCAGTTCTTC.

V and J are TRBV9 and TRBJ2-1; tentative D call: TRBD2 (6 bases). CDR3 length: 14 residues. Germline lookup yields CDR1 SGDLS and CDR2 YYNGEE. V dropped 4 bases and J dropped 7 bases, with 15 bases sitting between them. This CDR3 reads CASSRGDRGNEQFF. The CDR3 DNA follows: TGTGCCAGCAGCAGGGGAGACCGGGGGAATGAGCAGTTCTTC.

V gene TRBV5-1 combines with J gene TRBJ1-2; 9 bases are a match to TRBD1. V lost 0 bases to trimming and J lost 7 bases; unmatched junction nucleotides: 7. The CDR3 totals 15 residues. Germline assignment: CDR1 SGHRS and CDR2 YFSETQ. CDR3 sequence (DNA): TGCGCCAGCAGCTTGGAGCCTACAGGGGGCGGTGGCTACACCTTC. This translates into CASSLEPTGGGGYTF.

V and J are TRBV5-4 and TRBJ2-5, with 7 bases identical to TRBD2. The CDR3 spans 15 residues. After removal of 3 bases from V and 1 base from J, the junction contained 6 bases not matched to a gene. Germline CDR1 is SGHNT and CDR2 is YYREEE (reference sequence). CDR3 bases: TGTGCCAGCAGCTCCCCCCGGACTAGCCAAGAGACCCAGTACTTC. This encodes CASSSPRTSQETQYF. Supplemented by reference TRBV5-4 and TRBJ2-5, the full variable domain reads ETGVTQSPTHLIKTRGQQVTLRCSSQSGHNTVSWYQQALGQGPQFIFQYYREEENGRGNFPPRFSGLQFPNYSSELNVNALELDDSALYLCASSSPRTSQETQYFGPGTRLLVL.

Details on this clone: The junction departs from germline at one end; a sequencing error may be responsible. The J gene is TRBJ1-2, the V gene TRBV7-9; D uncertain. The germline V gene encodes CDR1 SEHNR and CDR2 FQNEAQ (reference sequence). This CDR3 is 16 amino acids long. In nucleotides, the CDR3 is TGTTCCAGCAGCTTAACGCGGTTGAAGATGTCCTATGGCTACACCTTC. It is translated as CSSSLTRLKMSYGYTF.

The chain joins TRBV29-1 to TRBJ2-1; TRBD1 matches 9 bases. The CDR3 is made up of 13 amino acids. Losses at the gene ends were 4 bases for V and 5 bases for J; bases not matched to a gene: 3. The germline CDR1 and CDR2 sequences are SQVTM and ANQGSEA. The CDR3 reads CSVVTGGHNEQFF. The CDR3 DNA is TGCAGCGTTGTGACAGGGGGGCACAATGAGCAGTTCTTC.

The rearrangement joins TRBV9 to TRBJ2-4, with 9 nucleotides matching TRBD2. CDR3 size: 16 residues. CDR1 is SGDLS and CDR2 is YYNGEE in the germline V gene. V was clipped by 0 bases and J by 5 bases; unmatched bases: 6. The CDR3 DNA sequence: TGTGCCAGCAGCGTAGGGCCGACTAGCGGCGAAAACATTCAGTACTTC. Its translation: CASSVGPTSGENIQYF. Together with reference TRBV9 and TRBJ2-4, the CDR3 gives the full variable domain: DSGVTQTPKHLITATGQRVTLRCSPRSGDLSVYWYQQSLDQGLQFLIQYYNGEERAKGNILERFSAQQFPDLHSELNLSSLELGDSALYFCASSVGPTSGENIQYFGAGTRLSVL.

The gene calls are TRBV7-6 and TRBJ2-2; tentative D call: TRBD2 (6 bases). This CDR3 spans 20 amino acids. CDR1 SGHVS and CDR2 FNYEAQ come from the germline V gene. V was clipped by 1 base and J by 1 base, with 22 bases between them. CDR3 in DNA: TGTGCCAGCAGCTTAGTGCTCCGTTCGTCGGCGGGGCAGAACACCGGGGAGCTGTTTTTT. Translation gives CASSLVLRSSAGQNTGELFF.